This T cell receptor beta chain was sequenced during a study of shared clonotypes between healthy human individuals. Study-wide results and caveats: Sharing of clonotypes among donors was expected to vary with sequencing depth. Sampling covered nothing but blood. Tissue TCR repertoires likely differ from those found in blood.

Naivety among CD8 cells was defined by CD45RO negativity and positive CCR7 selection, thereby excluding terminally differentiated effector memory CD45RA+ cells. On this clone: Its specificity is unknown. Other DNA sequences in this sample translate to the same CDR3.

Per germline, CDR1 GTSNPN and CDR2 SVGIG (reference sequence). Trimming took 3 bases from V and 2 from J; bases not matched to a gene: 2. This CDR3 is built from 13 residues. The authors' processing: Filtering differed because ImmunoSEQ produced junction-only sequences that carried no quality scores. Data came from immunoSEQ multiplex PCR; TCRdb stores just in-frame clones and leaves some out. V and J calls and clone size are those listed in that table; D and trimming were worked out from the DNA. Here the sample spans just over 2,000,000 clones, about 95% being singletons. Sequencing was done on a sample of naive CD8+ T cells sorted from blood. The chain couples TRBV30 to TRBJ2-7; TRBD1 aligns across 9 bases. The clonotype originates from a man aged 18 to 30 in good health. In DNA, the CDR3 is TGTGCCTGGAGCGGGGACAGGGCCTACGAGCAGTACTTC. This gives the protein CAWSGDRAYEQYF.